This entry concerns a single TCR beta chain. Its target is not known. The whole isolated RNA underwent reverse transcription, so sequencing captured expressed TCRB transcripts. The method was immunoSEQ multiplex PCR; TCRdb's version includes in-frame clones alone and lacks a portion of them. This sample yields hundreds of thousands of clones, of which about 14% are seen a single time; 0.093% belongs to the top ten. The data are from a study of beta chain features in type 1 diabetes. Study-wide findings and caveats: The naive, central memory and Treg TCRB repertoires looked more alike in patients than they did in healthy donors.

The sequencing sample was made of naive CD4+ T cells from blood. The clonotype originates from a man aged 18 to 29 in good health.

In DNA form, the CDR3 reads TGTGCCAGCAGCGCGTCCGGGGAGCTGTTTTTT. This translates into CASSASGELFF. The chain is built from TRBV7-8 and TRBJ2-2; D gene ambiguous. This CDR3 comprises 11 residues. Per the germline V gene, CDR1 is SGHVS and CDR2 is FQNEAQ. Deletions cut 5 bases from V and 6 bases from J, with 4 bases between.